This T cell receptor beta chain was recorded in a study of CD8 T cells in ankylosing spondylitis. This clonotype was counted a few times. The V end was cut by 2 bases, the J end by 6 bases, with 14 bases between. Germline values: CDR1 SGHRS, CDR2 YFSETQ. The CDR3 is made up of 15 amino acids. TCRdb re-derived calls from the 5' RACE reads in MiXCR, one entry per CDR3 protein. This table holds some 350,000 distinct CDR3 sequences, approximately 15% found once. This chain uses TRBV5-1 with TRBJ2-2; D possibly corresponds to TRBD2 (5 bases). The sample was blood, either unsorted or a sorted T cell fraction (not recorded which). The source is a male donor with ankylosing spondylitis or in good health (not recorded which). The CDR3 nucleotides are TGCGCCAGCAGCTTAGCGGTTCTAGCTGCCGGGGAGCTGTTTTTT. Translating gives CASSLAVLAAGELFF.